Each of the 12 T cell receptor beta chains below was sequenced from the same sample in a study of T-cell memory formation after mild COVID-19. Each CDR3 protein is one row after TCRdb ran MiXCR on the 5' RACE reads. This table holds just under 350,000 distinct CDR3 sequences, 10% to 15% found once. Material: PBMCs or a T cell subset sorted from them (not recorded which). These receptor sequences come from a man between 18 and 29 years old who had mild COVID-19 (a few samples of this study predate the infection). Cell type and time point are not known.

This clonotype was recorded a few times. This sequence joins TRBV4-1 and TRBJ1-2; TRBD1 matches at 9 bases. The CDR3 totals 15 residues. Germline V gives CDR1 MGHRA, CDR2 YSYEKL. V dropped 3 bases and J dropped 2; count of bases not matched to a gene: 4. CDR3 sequence (DNA): TGCGCCAGCAGCCAGGCCGGGACAGGGAACTATGGCTACACCTTC. Residues: CASSQAGTGNYGYTF.

The chain has TRBV5-1 and TRBJ1-6; D ambiguous. With 0 bases removed from V and 4 bases from J, the gap between germline ends came to 11 bases. The germline gives CDR1 SGHRS, CDR2 YFSETQ. The CDR3 loop spans 16 amino acids. The DNA for the CDR3 is TGCGCCAGCAGCTTGGCCCCGGATTCTTATAATTCACCCCTCCACTTT. This encodes CASSLAPDSYNSPLHF.

The rearrangement links TRBV7-2 to TRBJ2-5; D gene uncertain. Deletions cut 6 bases from V and 1 base from J, with 9 bases between. The CDR3 length is 13 residues. Germline V gene sequence: CDR1 SGHTA, CDR2 FQGNSA. CDR3 sequence reads: CASRLGIQETQYF. CDR3 in DNA: TGTGCCAGCAGGTTGGGGATCCAAGAGACCCAGTACTTC.

The chain recombines TRBV27 with TRBJ1-5, with 7 bases matching TRBD1. Germline CDR1 is MNHEY and CDR2 is SMNVEV (reference sequence). The trim removed 9 bases at V and 5 bases at J, leaving 4 bases unmatched. The CDR3 is made up of 12 amino acids. CDR3 nucleotides: TGTGCCAGTACAGGGGTATATCAGCCCCAGCATTTT. Its translation: CASTGVYQPQHF.

V gene TRBV5-6 combines with J gene TRBJ1-1, with TRBD1 matching 10 bases. Germline V CDR1 and CDR2: SGHDT, YYEEEE. The V segment lost 4 bases and the J segment 5 bases; nucleotides outside the gene matches: 8. This CDR3 is built from 15 residues. This chain's CDR3 is CASSDPGQGWTEAFF. In nucleotides, the CDR3 is TGTGCCAGCAGCGATCCGGGACAGGGGTGGACTGAAGCTTTCTTT.

The V gene is TRBV24-1, the J gene TRBJ2-3; TRBD2 agrees at 9 bases. V trimming: 1 base; J trimming: 3 bases; junction bases outside the gene matches: 4. The germline CDR1 and CDR2 sequences are KGHDR and SFDVKD. CDR3 length: 16 residues. The CDR3 coding sequence is TGTGCCACCAGTGATTTAATAGCGGGGGAGACAGATACGCAGTATTTT. This translates into CATSDLIAGETDTQYF.

The chain employs TRBV20-1 and TRBJ2-4; possible D gene TRBD1, 5 bases. Germline values: CDR1 DFQATT, CDR2 SNEGSKA (reference sequence). The CDR3 is 15 amino acids. V was shortened by 3 bases and J by 5 bases, with 17 bases between the two germline ends. The DNA of the CDR3 is TGCAGTGCTAGCCCAGCATCAGGGCGCCAAAACATTCAGTACTTC. This codes for CSASPASGRQNIQYF.

The rearrangement links TRBV6-5 to TRBJ1-3; no clear D. V was cut by 0 bases and J by 0 bases, with 6 bases left in between. CDR1 and CDR2 from the germline V gene are MNHEY and SVGAGI. The CDR3 is 15 residues long. CDR3 loop: CASSYSRVSGNTIYF. The CDR3, as DNA: TGTGCCAGCAGTTACTCTCGAGTCTCTGGAAACACCATATATTTT.

This clonotype showed up just a few times. This sequence joins TRBV7-3 and TRBJ2-1; 7 positions agree with TRBD2. V was pared by 4 bases and J by 10 bases, with 19 bases of the junction left unmatched. The CDR3 contains 17 residues. Germline V CDR1 and CDR2: SGHTA, FQGTGA. The CDR3 DNA sequence: TGTGCCAGCAGCTCCGGGACTACTCTAAGCTCGAAACGGGAGCAGTTCTTC. This encodes CASSSGTTLSSKREQFF.

The V and J genes are TRBV4-3 and TRBJ1-5; D might be TRBD1 (5 bases). This CDR3 is built from 16 residues. Germline CDR1 reads LGHNA; CDR2 reads YSLEER. With 1 base removed from V and 6 bases from J, the gap between germline ends came to 16 bases. The chain's CDR3 is CASSQGTPERGQPQHF. In DNA form, the CDR3 reads TGCGCCAGCAGCCAAGGTACTCCTGAGAGGGGTCAGCCCCAGCATTTT.

The chain couples TRBV18 to TRBJ2-4; TRBD1 is a possible D gene (6 bases). Germline V gives CDR1 KGHSH, CDR2 LQKENI. This CDR3 is built from 14 residues. Trimming took 2 bases from V and 6 from J, leaving 11 bases between them. The CDR3 DNA reads TGTGCCAGCTCACCAGATCGCAGGGGAAACATTCAGTACTTC. The encoded protein is CASSPDRRGNIQYF.

This clonotype has at least ten counts. The chain joins TRBV5-1 to TRBJ2-2, with D perhaps matching TRBD2 (6 bases). The V gene's germline CDR1 is SGHRS and CDR2 YFSETQ. The CDR3 has 15 amino acids. V was shortened by 0 bases and J by 3 bases, with 9 bases between the two germline ends. The CDR3 DNA reads TGCGCCAGCAGCTTGGACCCGGGGGACACCGGGGAGCTGTTTTTT. It yields the protein CASSLDPGDTGELFF.